This TCR beta chain comes out of a study of cytomegalovirus exposure and HLA in healthy donors. Broader study findings: Using the classifier, cytomegalovirus status was reportedly diagnosed with high specificity and sensitivity. Most observed TCR sequences were rare, whereas some public TCRs were detected in many donors.

Trimming pared 9 bases from V and 6 bases from J, leaving 8 bases between. Looked up from germline, CDR1 is SGHTA and CDR2 is FQGTGA. CDR3 length equals 10 residues. This clone was found once. Its matching antigen is unknown. Use of 60 Vbeta and 13 Jbeta primers characterized the PCR. Profiled with immunoSEQ multiplex PCR; TCRdb holds only in-frame clones, not every one. The repertoire has about 150,000 clones, over 60% of them found once; the top ten carry approximately 2%. The chain combines TRBV7-3 with TRBJ1-1, with a possible D match to TRBD1 (6 bases). The material sequenced was PBMCs. The TCR comes from a man aged 40-50 years in good health and CMV-seronegative. The CDR3 DNA sequence: TGTGCCAGACAGGGACCTGAAGCTTTCTTT. Translated: CARQGPEAFF.